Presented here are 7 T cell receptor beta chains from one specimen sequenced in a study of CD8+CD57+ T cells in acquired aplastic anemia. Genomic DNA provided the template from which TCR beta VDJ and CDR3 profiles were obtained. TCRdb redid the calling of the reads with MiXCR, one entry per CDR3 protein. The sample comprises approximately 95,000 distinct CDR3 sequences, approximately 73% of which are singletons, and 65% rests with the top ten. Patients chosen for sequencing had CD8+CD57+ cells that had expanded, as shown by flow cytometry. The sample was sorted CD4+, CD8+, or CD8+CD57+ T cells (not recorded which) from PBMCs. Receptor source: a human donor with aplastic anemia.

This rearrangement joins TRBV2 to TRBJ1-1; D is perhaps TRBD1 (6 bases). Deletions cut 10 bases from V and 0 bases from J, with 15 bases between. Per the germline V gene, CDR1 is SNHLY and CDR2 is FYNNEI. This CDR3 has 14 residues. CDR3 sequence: CATPGGGLNTEAFF. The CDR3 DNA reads TGTGCCACCCCCGGGGGCGGGCTGAACACTGAAGCTTTCTTT.

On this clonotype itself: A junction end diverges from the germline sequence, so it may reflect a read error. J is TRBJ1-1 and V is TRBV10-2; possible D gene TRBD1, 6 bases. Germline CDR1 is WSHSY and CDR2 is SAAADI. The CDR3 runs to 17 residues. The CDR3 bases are TGCGCCAGCAGTGAGGGGGCAGGGGCCAGTGTTGGCGCTGACGCTTTCTTT. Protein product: CASSEGAGASVGADAFF.

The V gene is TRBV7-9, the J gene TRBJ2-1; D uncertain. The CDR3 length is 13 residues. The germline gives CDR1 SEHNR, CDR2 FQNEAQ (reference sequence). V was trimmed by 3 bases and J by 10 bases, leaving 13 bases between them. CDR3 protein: CASSFANAVEQFF. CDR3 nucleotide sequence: TGTGCCAGCAGCTTCGCGAATGCCGTGGAGCAGTTCTTC.

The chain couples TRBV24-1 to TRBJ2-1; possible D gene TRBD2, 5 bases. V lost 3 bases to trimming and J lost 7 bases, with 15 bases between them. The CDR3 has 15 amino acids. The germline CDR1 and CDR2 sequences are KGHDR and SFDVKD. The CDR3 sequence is CATSDPSRGWNEQFF. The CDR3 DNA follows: TGTGCCACCAGTGATCCCTCGAGAGGGTGGAATGAGCAGTTCTTC.

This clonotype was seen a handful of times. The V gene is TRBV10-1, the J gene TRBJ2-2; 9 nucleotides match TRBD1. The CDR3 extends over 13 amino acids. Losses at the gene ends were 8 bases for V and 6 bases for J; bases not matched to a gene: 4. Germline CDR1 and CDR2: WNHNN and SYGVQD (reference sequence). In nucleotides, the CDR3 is TGCGCCAGCCGAGGGACAGGGTCCGGGGAGCTGTTTTTT. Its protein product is CASRGTGSGELFF.

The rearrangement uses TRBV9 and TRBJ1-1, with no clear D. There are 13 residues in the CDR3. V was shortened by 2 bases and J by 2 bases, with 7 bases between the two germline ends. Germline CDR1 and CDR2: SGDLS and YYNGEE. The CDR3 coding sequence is TGTGCCAGCAGCGTCTTGGGTAACACTGAAGCTTTCTTT. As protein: CASSVLGNTEAFF. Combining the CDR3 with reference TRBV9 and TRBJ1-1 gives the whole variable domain DSGVTQTPKHLITATGQRVTLRCSPRSGDLSVYWYQQSLDQGLQFLIQYYNGEERAKGNILERFSAQQFPDLHSELNLSSLELGDSALYFCASSVLGNTEAFFGQGTRLTVV.

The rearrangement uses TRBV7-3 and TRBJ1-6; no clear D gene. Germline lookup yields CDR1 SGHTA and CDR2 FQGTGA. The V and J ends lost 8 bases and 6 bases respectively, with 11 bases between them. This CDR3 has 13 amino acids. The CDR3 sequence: CASERQINSPLHF. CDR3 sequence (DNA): TGTGCCAGCGAGAGACAAATTAATTCACCCCTCCACTTT.